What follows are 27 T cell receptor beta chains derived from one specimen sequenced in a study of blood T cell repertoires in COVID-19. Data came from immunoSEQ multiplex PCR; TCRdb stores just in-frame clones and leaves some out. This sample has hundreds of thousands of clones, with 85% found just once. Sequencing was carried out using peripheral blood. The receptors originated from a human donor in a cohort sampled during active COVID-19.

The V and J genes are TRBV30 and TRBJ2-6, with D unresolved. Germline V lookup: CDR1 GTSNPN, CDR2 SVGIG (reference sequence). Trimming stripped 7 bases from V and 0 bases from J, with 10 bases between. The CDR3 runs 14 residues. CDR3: CASLRSSGANVLTF. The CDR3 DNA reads TGTGCCTCCCTACGGTCCTCTGGGGCCAACGTCCTGACTTTC.

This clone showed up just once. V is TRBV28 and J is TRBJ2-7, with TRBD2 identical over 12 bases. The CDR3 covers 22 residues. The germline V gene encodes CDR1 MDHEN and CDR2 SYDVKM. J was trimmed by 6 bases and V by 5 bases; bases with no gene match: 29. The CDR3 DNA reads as TGTGCCAGCAGTATTTTGCCCCCGGGGCCCCTGCGCACTAGCGGGAGGAGGTGCGAGCAGTACTTC. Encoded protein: CASSILPPGPLRTSGRRCEQYF. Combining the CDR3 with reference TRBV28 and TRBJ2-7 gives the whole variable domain DVKVTQSSRYLVKRTGEKVFLECVQDMDHENMFWYRQDPGLGLRLIYFSYDVKMKEKGDIPEGYSVSREKKERFSLILESASTNQTSMYLCASSILPPGPLRTSGRRCEQYFGPGTRLTVT.

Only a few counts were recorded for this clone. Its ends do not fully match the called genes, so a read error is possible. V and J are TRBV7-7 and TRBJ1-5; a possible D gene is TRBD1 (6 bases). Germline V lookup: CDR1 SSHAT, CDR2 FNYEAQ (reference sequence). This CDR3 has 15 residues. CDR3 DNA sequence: TGTGCTAGCAGCAATCGACAGGTGTGCAATCAGCCCCAGCATTTT. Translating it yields CASSNRQVCNQPQHF.

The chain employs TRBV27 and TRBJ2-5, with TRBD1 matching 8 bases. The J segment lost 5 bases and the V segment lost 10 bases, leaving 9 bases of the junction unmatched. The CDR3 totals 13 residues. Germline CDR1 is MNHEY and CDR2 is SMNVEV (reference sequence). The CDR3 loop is CATMDRVRETQYF. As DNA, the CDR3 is TGTGCCACTATGGACAGGGTCCGGGAGACCCAGTACTTC.

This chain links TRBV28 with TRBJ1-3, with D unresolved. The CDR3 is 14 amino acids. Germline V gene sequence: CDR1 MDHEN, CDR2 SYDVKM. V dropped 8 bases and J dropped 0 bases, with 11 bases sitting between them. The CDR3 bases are TGTGCCAGCGGCCTAGTGGGCTCTGGAAACACCATATATTTT. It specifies CASGLVGSGNTIYF.

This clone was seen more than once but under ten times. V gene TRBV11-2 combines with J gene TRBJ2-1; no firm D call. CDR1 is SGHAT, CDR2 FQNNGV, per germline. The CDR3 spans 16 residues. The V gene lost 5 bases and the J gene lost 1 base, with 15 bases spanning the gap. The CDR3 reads CASSPSTGDSYNEQFF. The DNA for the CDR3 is TGTGCCAGCAGCCCATCAACCGGAGATTCCTACAATGAGCAGTTCTTC. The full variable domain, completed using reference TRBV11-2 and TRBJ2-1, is EAGVAQSPRYKIIEKRQSVAFWCNPISGHATLYWYQQILGQGPKLLIQFQNNGVVDDSQLPKDRFSAERLKGVDSTLKIQPAKLEDSAVYLCASSPSTGDSYNEQFFGPGTRLTVL.

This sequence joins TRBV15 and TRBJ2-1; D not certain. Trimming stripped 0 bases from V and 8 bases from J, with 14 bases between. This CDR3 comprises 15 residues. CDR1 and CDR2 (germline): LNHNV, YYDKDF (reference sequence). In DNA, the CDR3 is TGTGCCACCAGCAGAGATATCGCCTTGGCCGATGAGCAGTTCTTC. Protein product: CATSRDIALADEQFF. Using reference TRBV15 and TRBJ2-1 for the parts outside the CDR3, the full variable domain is DAMVIQNPRYQVTQFGKPVTLSCSQTLNHNVMYWYQQKSSQAPKLLFHYYDKDFNNEADTPDNFQSRRPNTSFCFLDIRSPGLGDTAMYLCATSRDIALADEQFFGPGTRLTVL.

The CDR3 bases are TGTGCCAGCAGCCCACTCGGACTAGCGGAAGAGACCCAGTACTTC. It codes for CASSPLGLAEETQYF. V is TRBV9 and J is TRBJ2-5; the match to TRBD2 covers 10 bases. This CDR3 is built from 15 residues. V lost 4 bases, J lost 3 bases, and 6 bases stayed unmatched. From germline, CDR1 is SGDLS and CDR2 YYNGEE.

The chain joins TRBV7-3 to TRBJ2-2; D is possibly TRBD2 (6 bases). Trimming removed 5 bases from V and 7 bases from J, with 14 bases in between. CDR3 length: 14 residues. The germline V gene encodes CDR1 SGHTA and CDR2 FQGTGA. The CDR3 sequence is CASSQLGGVGELFF. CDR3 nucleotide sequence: TGTGCCAGCAGCCAACTAGGCGGGGTCGGGGAGCTGTTTTTT.

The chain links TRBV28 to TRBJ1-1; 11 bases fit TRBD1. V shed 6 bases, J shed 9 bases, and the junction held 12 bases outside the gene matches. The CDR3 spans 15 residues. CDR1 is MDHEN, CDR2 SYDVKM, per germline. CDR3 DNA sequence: TGTGCCAGCAGCCCTTCCGGGACAGGGGGGCACAAAGCTTTCTTT. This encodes CASSPSGTGGHKAFF.

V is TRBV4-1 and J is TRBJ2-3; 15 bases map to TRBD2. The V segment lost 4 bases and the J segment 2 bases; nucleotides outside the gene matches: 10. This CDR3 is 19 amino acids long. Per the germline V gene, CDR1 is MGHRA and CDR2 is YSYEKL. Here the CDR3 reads CASSRSTGTSGRNTDTQYF. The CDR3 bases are TGCGCCAGCAGCCGTAGCACCGGGACTAGCGGGAGGAACACAGATACGCAGTATTTT.

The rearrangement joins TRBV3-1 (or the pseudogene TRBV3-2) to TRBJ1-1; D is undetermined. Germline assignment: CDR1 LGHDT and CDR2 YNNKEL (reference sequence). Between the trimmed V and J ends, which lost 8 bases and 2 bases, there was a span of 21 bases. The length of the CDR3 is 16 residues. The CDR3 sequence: CASVPLGGSPNTEAFF. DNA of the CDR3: TGTGCCAGCGTTCCCTTGGGAGGGTCCCCTAACACTGAAGCTTTCTTT.

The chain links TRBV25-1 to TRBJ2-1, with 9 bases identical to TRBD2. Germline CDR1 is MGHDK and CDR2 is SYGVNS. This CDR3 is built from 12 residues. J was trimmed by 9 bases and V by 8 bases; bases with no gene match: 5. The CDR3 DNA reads TGTGCCAGCCTCCCGACTAGCGGTGAGCAGTTCTTC. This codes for CASLPTSGEQFF.

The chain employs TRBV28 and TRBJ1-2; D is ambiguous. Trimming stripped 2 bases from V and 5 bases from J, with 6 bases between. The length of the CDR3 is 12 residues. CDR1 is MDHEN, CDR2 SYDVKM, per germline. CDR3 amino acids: CASSLGGYGYTF. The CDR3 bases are TGTGCCAGCAGTTTAGGAGGGTATGGCTACACCTTC.

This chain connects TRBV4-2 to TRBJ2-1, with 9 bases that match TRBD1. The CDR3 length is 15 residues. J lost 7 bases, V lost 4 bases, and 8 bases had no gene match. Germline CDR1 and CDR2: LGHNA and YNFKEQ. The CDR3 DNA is TGTGCCAGCAGCCCAGGGGACAGGGAATATAATGAGCAGTTCTTC. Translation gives CASSPGDREYNEQFF.

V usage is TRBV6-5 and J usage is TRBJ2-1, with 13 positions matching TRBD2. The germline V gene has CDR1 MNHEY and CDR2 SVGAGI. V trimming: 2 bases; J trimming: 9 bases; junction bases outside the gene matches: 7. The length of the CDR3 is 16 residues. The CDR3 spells CASSYPPGLAGAEQFF. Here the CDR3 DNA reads TGTGCCAGCAGTTACCCCCCCGGACTAGCGGGGGCTGAGCAGTTCTTC.

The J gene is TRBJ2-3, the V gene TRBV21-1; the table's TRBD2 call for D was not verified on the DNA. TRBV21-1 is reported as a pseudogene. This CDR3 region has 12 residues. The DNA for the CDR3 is TGTGCCAGCAGCATCTACGGGGATACGCAGTATTTT. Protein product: CASSIYGDTQYF.

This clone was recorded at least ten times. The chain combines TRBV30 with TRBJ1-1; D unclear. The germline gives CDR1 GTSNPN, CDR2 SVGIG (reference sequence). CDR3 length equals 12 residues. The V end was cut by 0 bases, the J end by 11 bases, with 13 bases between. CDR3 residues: CAWSVPGSRAFF. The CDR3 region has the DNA TGTGCCTGGAGTGTTCCGGGGTCAAGGGCTTTCTTT. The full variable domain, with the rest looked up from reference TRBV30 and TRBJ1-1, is SQTIHQWPATLVQPVGSPLSLECTVEGTSNPNLYWYRQAAGRGLQLLFYSVGIGQISSEVPQNLSASRPQDRQFILSSKKLLLSDSGFYLCAWSVPGSRAFFGQGTRLTVV.

As DNA, the CDR3 is TGTGCCAGCAGTGAAGTCACGGGGGACACCGGGGAGCTGTTTTTT. As protein: CASSEVTGDTGELFF. This chain links TRBV25-1 with TRBJ2-2; TRBD2 is a possible D gene (6 bases). This CDR3 has 15 amino acids. The V end was cut by 2 bases, the J end by 3 bases, with 10 bases between. Per the germline V gene, CDR1 is MGHDK and CDR2 is SYGVNS.

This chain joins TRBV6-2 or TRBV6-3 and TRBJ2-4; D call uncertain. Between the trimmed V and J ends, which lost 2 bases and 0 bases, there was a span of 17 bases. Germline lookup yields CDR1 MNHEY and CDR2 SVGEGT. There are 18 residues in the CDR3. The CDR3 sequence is CASSYLITGRLAKNIQYF. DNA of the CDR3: TGTGCCAGCAGTTACCTTATCACCGGTCGATTAGCCAAAAACATTCAGTACTTC.

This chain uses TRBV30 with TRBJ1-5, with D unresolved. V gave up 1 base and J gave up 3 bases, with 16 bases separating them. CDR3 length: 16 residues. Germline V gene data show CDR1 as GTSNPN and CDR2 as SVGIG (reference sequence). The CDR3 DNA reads TGTGCCTGGAGTGATAACCCCGGGAGCTTCAATCAGCCCCAGCATTTT. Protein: CAWSDNPGSFNQPQHF.

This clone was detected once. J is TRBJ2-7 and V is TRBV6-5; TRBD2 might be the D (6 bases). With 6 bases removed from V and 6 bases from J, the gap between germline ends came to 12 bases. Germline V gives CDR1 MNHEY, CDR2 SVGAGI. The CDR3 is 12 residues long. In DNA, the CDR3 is TGTGCCAGCAGAAGATCCGGGGGCGAGCAGTACTTC. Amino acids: CASRRSGGEQYF.

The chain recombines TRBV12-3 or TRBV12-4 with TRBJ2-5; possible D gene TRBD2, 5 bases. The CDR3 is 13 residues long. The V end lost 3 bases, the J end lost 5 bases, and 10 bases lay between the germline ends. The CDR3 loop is CASSFRRLETQYF. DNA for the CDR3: TGTGCCAGCAGTTTCCGGAGGCTGGAGACCCAGTACTTC.

The CDR3 is CASRREGTQYF. CDR3 DNA: TGTGCCAGCAGGCGAGAGGGGACCCAGTACTTC. The J gene is TRBJ2-5, the V gene TRBV2; a weak D match, TRBD2 (5 bases). V shed 6 bases and J shed 7 bases, with 9 bases lying between them. Germline CDR1 and CDR2: SNHLY and FYNNEI. The CDR3 runs 11 residues.

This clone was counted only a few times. The CDR3 loop is CAIRGTSVTYEQYF. CDR3 DNA sequence: TGTGCCATCCGTGGGACTAGCGTAACCTACGAGCAGTACTTC. V gene TRBV10-3 combines with J gene TRBJ2-7; 10 positions agree with TRBD2. The length of the CDR3 is 14 residues. The J segment lost 2 bases and the V segment lost 8 bases, leaving 6 bases of the junction unmatched. CDR1 is ENHRY and CDR2 is SYGVKD in the germline V gene.

CDR3 in amino acids: CASSLALTGVKSYNEQFF. The DNA for the CDR3 is TGTGCCAGCAGCTTAGCGCTAACAGGGGTGAAATCCTACAATGAGCAGTTCTTC. This rearrangement joins TRBV7-2 to TRBJ2-1; 7 bases map to TRBD1. V gave up 0 bases and J gave up 1 base; unmatched junction bases: 9. The CDR3 spans 18 residues. Germline V gives CDR1 SGHTA, CDR2 FQGNSA. The full variable domain, in which reference TRBV7-2 and TRBJ2-1 provide the parts outside the CDR3, is GAGVSQSPSNKVTEKGKDVELRCDPISGHTALYWYRQSLGQGLEFLIYFQGNSAPDKSGLPSDRFSAERTGGSVSTLTIQRTQQEDSAVYLCASSLALTGVKSYNEQFFGPGTRLTVL.

This chain's CDR3 is CASSLLGGDGYTF. The CDR3, as DNA: TGTGCCAGCAGTTTATTGGGCGGGGATGGCTACACCTTC. The chain is built from TRBV27 and TRBJ1-2; no clear D. The CDR3 consists of 13 residues. CDR1 is MNHEY and CDR2 is SMNVEV in the germline V gene (reference sequence). Trimming removed 1 base from V and 6 bases from J, with 9 bases in between.